One T cell receptor beta chain is described in this entry. Its specificity is unknown. The data stem from a study of T cell responses to AZD1222 COVID-19 vaccine. Study-level findings and limits: White British people made up most donors, females outnumbered males, and clonal diversity was possibly underestimated.

Repertoires were generated with immunoSEQ multiplex PCR, while TCRdb's copy carries only in-frame clones and drops some. The data show some 130,000 clones, with roughly 93% seen just once and approximately 6.8% held by the top ten. The germline CDR1 and CDR2 sequences are LNHDA and SQIVND (reference sequence). The CDR3 is made up of 15 amino acids. Trimming left V 5 bases short and J 4 bases short, with 16 bases between. The J gene is TRBJ2-3, the V gene TRBV19, with D maybe TRBD2 (6 bases). Here the sequenced sample was peripheral blood, taken 28 days after the second AZD1222 dose. The clonotype comes from an adult who received the AZD1222 COVID-19 vaccine. CDR3 bases: TGTGCCAGTAGTCTAAAACTAGCACTCCCAGATACGCAGTATTTT. It yields the protein CASSLKLALPDTQYF.